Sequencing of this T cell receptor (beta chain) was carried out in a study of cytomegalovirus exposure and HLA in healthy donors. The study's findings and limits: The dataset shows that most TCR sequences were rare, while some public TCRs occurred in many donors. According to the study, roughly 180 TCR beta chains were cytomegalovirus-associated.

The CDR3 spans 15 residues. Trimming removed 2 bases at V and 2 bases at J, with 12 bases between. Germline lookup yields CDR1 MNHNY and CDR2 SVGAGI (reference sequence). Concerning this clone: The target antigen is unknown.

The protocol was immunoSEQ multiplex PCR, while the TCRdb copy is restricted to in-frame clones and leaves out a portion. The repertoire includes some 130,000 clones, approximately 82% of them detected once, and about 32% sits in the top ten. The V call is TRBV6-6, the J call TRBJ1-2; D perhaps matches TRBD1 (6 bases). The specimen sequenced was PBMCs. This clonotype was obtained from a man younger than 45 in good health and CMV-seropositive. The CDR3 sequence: CASSYRQDRNYGYTF. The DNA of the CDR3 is TGTGCCAGCAGTTACCGGCAGGACAGAAACTATGGCTACACCTTC.